The 19 T cell receptor beta chains below come from one sample, sequenced in a study of vaccination and CD4 T cells after COVID-19. The antigens for these receptors are not known. With the Oncomine TCR Beta short-read assay, DNA from cultured CD4+ T cells was sequenced. TCRdb re-analysed the PCR reads in MiXCR, keeping a single row per CDR3 protein. The data contain 700 to 850 distinct CDR3 sequences, 11% of them singletons. Stated treatment: approximately nine-day PBMC culture with coronavirus spike peptide pools or control peptides (ViraFEST assay). Harvesting of the unexposed donor's CD4+ T cells predated the COVID-19 pandemic (2011-2018). What was sequenced was CD4+ T cells from blood, cultured in vitro. The receptors were sampled from a human donor in good health.

By share of the sample, this clonotype is medium-sized. The chain combines TRBV7-3 with TRBJ1-4; a possible D gene is TRBD1 (5 bases). V was shortened by 5 bases and J by 8 bases, with 15 bases between the two germline ends. Per germline, CDR1 SGHTA and CDR2 FQGTGA. CDR3 length equals 14 residues. The CDR3 region has the DNA TGTGCCAGCAGCGCGGGGGGACTCCAGGAAAAACTGTTTTTT. Its protein product is CASSAGGLQEKLFF.

By proportion, this clonotype is medium-sized. The V and J genes are TRBV5-8 and TRBJ2-7; D possibly corresponds to TRBD1 (6 bases). Between the trimmed V and J ends, which lost 4 bases and 5 bases, there was a span of 13 bases. Germline CDR1 is SGHTS and CDR2 is YDEGEE. The CDR3 totals 13 residues. The CDR3 DNA reads TGTGCCAGCAGCCCCGACAGGATCAACGAGCAGTACTTC. Its protein is CASSPDRINEQYF.

This clonotype is large (0.1 to 1%). The chain has TRBV30 and TRBJ1-1; TRBD1 matches at 7 bases. Germline CDR1 reads GTSNPN; CDR2 reads SVGIG (reference sequence). The CDR3 contains 13 residues. Trimming cost V 3 bases and J 1 base; bases outside gene matches: 2. The CDR3 sequence is CAWRTGRNTEAFF. The CDR3, as DNA: TGTGCCTGGAGGACAGGGAGGAACACTGAAGCTTTCTTT.

In its sample, this clonotype is large (0.1 to 1%). The rearrangement links TRBV7-2 to TRBJ1-1; no clear D gene. This CDR3 spans 15 amino acids. V was clipped by 1 base and J by 6 bases, with 15 bases between them. Germline CDR1 and CDR2: SGHTA and FQGNSA. The CDR3: CASSLVFGFYSEAFF. Here the CDR3 DNA reads TGTGCCAGCAGCTTAGTGTTTGGGTTCTACTCTGAAGCTTTCTTT.

A word on this clonotype: A single base separates this from a much larger clone, so it may be a read error. The chain has TRBV11-2 and TRBJ2-7; a possible D gene is TRBD2 (5 bases). The CDR3 consists of 15 residues. From germline, CDR1 is SGHAT and CDR2 FQNNGV. CDR3: CVSSPRSRRTYEQYF. As DNA, the CDR3 is TGTGTCAGCAGCCCAAGGTCCAGGAGGACCTACGAGCAGTACTTC. Looking up the rest from reference TRBV11-2 and TRBJ2-7 gives the full variable domain: EAGVAQSPRYKIIEKRQSVAFWCNPISGHATLYWYQQILGQGPKLLIQFQNNGVVDDSQLPKDRFSAERLKGVDSTLKIQPAKLEDSAVYLCVSSPRSRRTYEQYFGPGTRLTVT.

This clonotype is categorized as medium-sized. This rearrangement joins TRBV19 to TRBJ2-5; a possible D gene is TRBD1 (6 bases). The CDR3 length is 13 residues. The germline V gene has CDR1 LNHDA and CDR2 SQIVND (reference sequence). V was trimmed by 0 bases and J by 7 bases, leaving 9 bases between them. The CDR3 spells CASSIEGAGTQYF. In DNA, the CDR3 is TGTGCCAGTAGTATAGAGGGGGCCGGGACCCAGTACTTC.

This clonotype is medium-sized by share. J is TRBJ2-7 and V is TRBV27; no definite D call. V lost 10 bases and J lost 0, with 19 bases in between. From germline, CDR1 is MNHEY and CDR2 SMNVEV (reference sequence). The CDR3 consists of 15 residues. The CDR3 nucleotides read TGTGCCACTTGGGATCCTCATCAAAGCTCCTACGAGCAGTACTTC. It yields the protein CATWDPHQSSYEQYF.

Sample share makes this clonotype large. The chain has TRBV7-8 and TRBJ1-2; D gene unclear. The ends were cut back, 4 bases at V and 6 bases at J, with 9 bases in the middle. The length of the CDR3 is 12 residues. Germline V gene data show CDR1 as SGHVS and CDR2 as FQNEAQ. This CDR3 is CASSSGVDGYTF. CDR3 sequence (DNA): TGTGCCAGCAGCTCAGGCGTGGATGGCTACACCTTC. The whole variable domain, filled in from reference TRBV7-8 and TRBJ1-2, reads GAGVSQSPRYKVAKRGQDVALRCDPISGHVSLFWYQQALGQGPEFLTYFQNEAQLDKSGLPSDRFFAERPEGSVSTLKIQRTQQEDSAVYLCASSSGVDGYTFGSGTRLTVV.

By share, this clonotype counts as medium-sized. The V gene is TRBV11-3, the J gene TRBJ2-7, with a tentative D call TRBD2 (6 bases). V lost 2 bases to trimming and J lost 7 bases, with 21 bases between them. In germline, CDR1 is SGHNT, CDR2 YENEEA. This CDR3 spans 16 amino acids. Here the CDR3 DNA reads TGTGCCAGCAGCTTATCCCCCTTCGGGTCCGCGGGGGAGCAGTACTTC. Translation gives CASSLSPFGSAGEQYF.

There are a few counts of this clonotype. The chain employs TRBV6-1 and TRBJ2-2; D is unclear. Per the germline V gene, CDR1 is MNHNS and CDR2 is SASEGT. V was pared by 6 bases and J by 4 bases, with 12 bases between. The CDR3 runs to 14 residues. The CDR3 sequence: CASRMTLFTGELFF. The CDR3 coding sequence is TGTGCCAGCAGGATGACGCTGTTCACCGGGGAGCTGTTTTTT.

This clonotype is judged medium-sized. V is TRBV5-4 and J is TRBJ2-4, with D perhaps TRBD1 or TRBD2 (5 bases each). This CDR3 comprises 13 residues. Per the germline V gene, CDR1 is SGHNT and CDR2 is YYREEE (reference sequence). With 0 bases removed from V and 7 bases from J, the gap between germline ends came to 8 bases. The CDR3 DNA reads TGTGCCAGCAGCTTGGCTGGGACGAACATTCAGTACTTC. Translating it yields CASSLAGTNIQYF. Drawing the rest from reference TRBV5-4 and TRBJ2-4, the complete variable domain is ETGVTQSPTHLIKTRGQQVTLRCSSQSGHNTVSWYQQALGQGPQFIFQYYREEENGRGNFPPRFSGLQFPNYSSELNVNALELDDSALYLCASSLAGTNIQYFGAGTRLSVL.

This clonotype rates as medium-sized. This sequence joins TRBV5-4 and TRBJ2-3; tentatively, D is TRBD2 (7 bases). Germline V gene lookup returns CDR1 SGHNT and CDR2 YYREEE (reference sequence). Trimming shortened V by 6 bases and J by 0 bases, and 11 bases separated the two germline ends. The CDR3 has 14 amino acids. CDR3 coding DNA: TGTGCCAGCACCCGGGGGGCTAGCACAGATACGCAGTATTTT. Protein: CASTRGASTDTQYF.

This clonotype is labeled medium-sized. The genes are TRBV6-1 and TRBJ2-1, with TRBD1 matching over 11 bases. There are 15 residues in the CDR3. J gave up 5 bases and V 6 bases, and 6 bases lay outside the gene matches. CDR1 and CDR2 from the germline V gene are MNHNS and SASEGT. The CDR3 DNA reads as TGTGCCAGCAGCCCCCGGGACAGGGGGGACAATGAGCAGTTCTTC. Protein: CASSPRDRGDNEQFF.

This clonotype showed up just a few times. CDR3 loop: CASSFSGPGELFF. CDR3 sequence (DNA): TGTGCCAGCAGCTTCTCAGGGCCCGGGGAGCTGTTTTTT. The chain employs TRBV11-2 and TRBJ2-2; weak D call: TRBD1 (5 bases). The CDR3 is made up of 13 amino acids. The V and J ends lost 3 bases and 6 bases respectively, with 8 bases between them. CDR1 and CDR2 from the germline V gene are SGHAT and FQNNGV.

The chain joins TRBV3-1 to TRBJ1-1, with D perhaps TRBD1 (5 bases). V lost 4 bases, J lost 1 base, and 13 bases lay in between. The V gene's germline CDR1 is LGHDT and CDR2 YNNKEL (reference sequence). The CDR3 runs 15 residues. CDR3 in DNA: TGTGCCAGCAGCCGGGGTAGGGACGGGAACACTGAAGCTTTCTTT. Its translation: CASSRGRDGNTEAFF. Drawing the rest from reference TRBV3-1 and TRBJ1-1, the complete variable domain is DTAVSQTPKYLVTQMGNDKSIKCEQNLGHDTMYWYKQDSKKFLKIMFSYNNKELIINETVPNRFSPKSPDKAHLNLHINSLELGDSAVYFCASSRGRDGNTEAFFGQGTRLTVV.

By share of the sample, this clonotype is large. The rearrangement links TRBV7-8 to TRBJ2-6; no firm D call. V was trimmed by 4 bases and J by 0 bases, leaving 10 bases between them. Germline V gene sequence: CDR1 SGHVS, CDR2 FQNEAQ. The CDR3 totals 16 residues. CDR3 region: CASSSTASSGANVLTF. For the CDR3, the DNA is TGTGCCAGCAGCTCAACGGCCAGCTCTGGGGCCAACGTCCTGACTTTC.

The rearrangement links TRBV2 to TRBJ2-5; 8 bases fit TRBD1. The ends lost 6 bases at V and 5 bases at J; junction bases unmatched: 8. This CDR3 is built from 14 residues. CDR1 and CDR2 from the germline V gene are SNHLY and FYNNEI. The CDR3, as DNA: TGTGCCAGCAGACAGGGGGTGGGACAGGAGACCCAGTACTTC. Its protein is CASRQGVGQETQYF.

This clonotype is deemed large. V and J are TRBV6-1 and TRBJ2-1; D remains unclear. V lost 6 bases, J lost 7 bases, and 13 bases lay in between. This CDR3 region has 13 residues. Germline loops: CDR1 MNHNS, CDR2 SASEGT. The CDR3 sequence is CASRSLRLNEQFF. CDR3 nucleotide sequence: TGTGCCAGCAGGTCACTCCGGTTGAATGAGCAGTTCTTC.

By sample fraction, this clonotype is medium-sized. This sequence joins TRBV28 and TRBJ1-1, with 8 positions matching TRBD1. After removal of 5 bases from V and 3 bases from J, the junction contained 8 bases not matched to a gene. Germline-derived CDR1 and CDR2 are MDHEN and SYDVKM. The CDR3 totals 15 residues. This CDR3 reads CASSPGQGWHTEAFF. CDR3 DNA sequence: TGTGCCAGCAGTCCCGGACAGGGATGGCACACTGAAGCTTTCTTT.